The TCR beta chain described here comes from a study of CXCR3-negative and CXCR3-positive naive CD8 T cells. General study results and limits: A higher hydrophobicity marked the TRB CDR3s of CXCR3-positive naive cells versus CXCR3-negative naive cells.

Details on this clonotype: Its target is unknown.

CDR3 length equals 17 residues. Germline V gives CDR1 LGHNA, CDR2 YSLEER. UMI-labeled TRB cDNA libraries were prepared by 5' RACE. One entry per CDR3 protein, without DNA, is what TCRdb gives after re-calling the 5' RACE reads. The sample holds roughly 110,000 distinct CDR3 sequences. The receptor's source is a human donor in good health. Some clones in this sample may be carry-over from other donors' samples. The sequenced sample was naive CXCR3+ CD8+ T cells from blood. Subset of the sample: CD45RO-CCR7+CD27+CD95- naive CD8+ T cells expressing CXCR3 (TNR3+). The chain joins TRBV4-3 to TRBJ2-7; the D gene TCRdb calls, TRBD1, cannot be checked with no DNA. CDR3 sequence reads: CASSQTTVGQGSSEQYF.